This T cell receptor beta chain was recorded in a study of CD8 T cells in Susac syndrome. This clonotype was observed once. With random hexamers, 0.5 to 1 ug RNA was reverse transcribed. Across 54 Vbeta and 13 Jbeta, TCR beta CDR3 was amplified with immunoSEQ multiplex PCR. TCRdb reanalysed the immunoSEQ multiplex PCR reads using MiXCR and keeps one entry per CDR3 protein. The table records about 140,000 distinct CDR3 sequences, 95% of them present only once. The CDR3 is 13 amino acids. CDR1 is SEHNR and CDR2 is FQNEAQ in the germline V gene (reference sequence). The ends were cut back, 0 bases at V and 6 bases at J, with 8 bases in the middle.

This receptor was taken from a human donor with Susac syndrome. Specimen: CD4+ T cells from PBMCs. The chain recombines TRBV7-9 with TRBJ1-2; D is ambiguous. CDR3 nucleotides: TGTGCCAGCAGCTTAGCCCAGACTCATGGCTACACCTTC. Its translation is CASSLAQTHGYTF. The variable domain in full, completed from reference TRBV7-9 and TRBJ1-2, reads DTGVSQNPRHKITKRGQNVTFRCDPISEHNRLYWYRQTLGQGPEFLTYFQNEAQLEKSRLLSDRFSAERPKGSFSTLEIQRTEQGDSAMYLCASSLAQTHGYTFGSGTRLTVV.